What follows is one T cell receptor beta chain and its context. The sample is drawn from a study of blood T cell repertoires in COVID-19. Study context: Specimens from acute and convalescent COVID-19 originated in the United States, Italy and Spain. The cDNA or gDNA used as material had been derived from T cells, B-cell-depleted T cells, or PBMCs.

Trimming cost V 6 bases and J 1 base; bases outside gene matches: 6. The CDR3 is 15 residues long. Per the germline V gene, CDR1 is MNHEY and CDR2 is SMNVEV (reference sequence). Under the authors' procedure: The assay estimated nucleated cells by amplifying reference gene primers. Some clones are missing from TCRdb's copy, which holds only in-frame ones; the method was immunoSEQ multiplex PCR. V, J and clone size were drawn from that table, and D and trimming were deduced from the DNA. The table has under 200,000 clones, around nine tenths seen once. This clonotype was sampled from a man aged 18 to 29 with active or convalescent COVID-19. V is TRBV27 and J is TRBJ2-1, with 7 bases fitting TRBD1. The specimen was peripheral blood. The chain's CDR3 is CASRYRGLSYNEQFF. The CDR3 region has the DNA TGTGCCAGCAGGTACAGGGGTTTGTCCTACAATGAGCAGTTCTTC.